These 23 T cell receptor beta chains came from one sample sequenced in a study of blood T cells in healthy people across ages. The authors ran a second PCR of roughly 6 to 12 cycles using a sample-barcoded 5' primer and a J-beta primer mix. TCRdb fed the 5' RACE reads into MiXCR, producing one record per CDR3 protein. The sample lists some 1.8 million distinct CDR3 sequences; around 42% were seen once. Sequencing was performed on blood. These receptors all come from a human donor in good health.

This clonotype showed up just once. The chain carries TRBV20-1 and TRBJ2-1, with TRBD2 as a possible D gene (7 bases). Germline V gene lookup returns CDR1 DFQATT and CDR2 SNEGSKA (reference sequence). The CDR3 spans 14 residues. Trimming shortened V by 1 base and J by 8 bases, and 15 bases separated the two germline ends. As DNA, the CDR3 is TGCAGTGCTAGAGGAGGGGGGGCCGTCGATGAGCAGTTCTTC. Amino acid sequence: CSARGGGAVDEQFF.

This clonotype has just a few counts. This chain joins TRBV7-9 and TRBJ2-5; D unresolved. Matching the DNA end better, TRBJ2-7 makes the J call doubtful. Per germline, CDR1 SEHNR and CDR2 FQNEAQ (reference sequence). There are 14 residues in the CDR3. The CDR3 spells CASSPRNSPYEQYF. The DNA for the CDR3 is TGTGCCAGCAGCCCCCGGAATTCTCCCTACGAGCAGTACTTC.

The chain carries TRBV29-1 and TRBJ2-7; the D gene is possibly TRBD1 (6 bases). The J call may be in error: the DNA end matches TRBJ2-5 better. This CDR3 spans 12 amino acids. Germline loops: CDR1 SQVTM, CDR2 ANQGSEA. The CDR3 region is CSGLTGGETQYF. The CDR3, as DNA: TGCAGCGGTCTGACAGGTGGGGAGACCCAGTACTTC.

The chain recombines TRBV5-1 with TRBJ2-7; unclear D gene. The length of the CDR3 is 14 residues. Germline CDR1 is SGHRS and CDR2 is YFSETQ. V was shortened by 3 bases and J by 2 bases, with 12 bases between the two germline ends. The CDR3 protein is CASSWQDGPYEQYF. In DNA, the CDR3 is TGCGCCAGCAGCTGGCAAGACGGTCCCTACGAGCAGTACTTC.

This clonotype has a count of ten or more. V is TRBV7-2 and J is TRBJ2-6; TRBD2 matches 7 bases. CDR3 length: 17 residues. The V and J ends lost 5 bases and 3 bases, in that order; junction bases with no gene match: 10. CDR1 is SGHTA and CDR2 is FQGNSA in the germline V gene. This CDR3 reads CASSPRTSSRGANVLTF. The CDR3 nucleotides read TGTGCCAGCAGCCCTAGGACTAGTTCTCGTGGGGCCAACGTCCTGACTTTC.

The chain has TRBV12-3 or TRBV12-4 and TRBJ2-7; D is unresolved. The CDR3 sequence is 13 residues long. The V end was cut by 8 bases, the J end by 4 bases, with 15 bases between. The CDR3 is CASGERLWYEQYF. CDR3 DNA: TGTGCCAGCGGTGAACGCCTCTGGTACGAGCAGTACTTC.

This clonotype was seen ten or more times. This chain joins TRBV6-1 and TRBJ1-6, with 11 bases aligning to TRBD1. V was clipped by 1 base and J by 7 bases; unmatched bases: 0. CDR1 is MNHNS, CDR2 SASEGT, per germline. The CDR3 runs 15 residues. This CDR3 reads CASSEGTGGNSPLHF. The CDR3 nucleotides are TGTGCCAGCAGTGAAGGGACAGGGGGCAATTCACCCCTCCACTTT.

The rearrangement links TRBV15 to TRBJ1-1, with D unresolved. The CDR3 consists of 16 residues. Germline V CDR1 and CDR2: LNHNV, YYDKDF (reference sequence). V shed 0 bases and J shed 3 bases, with 14 bases lying between them. The DNA for the CDR3 is TGTGCCACCAGCAGAGATTCGATAGGGTTAGACACTGAAGCTTTCTTT. Its protein is CATSRDSIGLDTEAFF.

This clonotype was observed a few times. This chain's CDR3 is CASSLQGGTSTDTQYF. The CDR3 nucleotides are TGTGCCAGCAGCTTGCAGGGTGGCACTAGCACAGATACGCAGTATTTT. The chain has TRBV5-5 and TRBJ2-3; tentatively, D is TRBD1 (5 bases). CDR3 length equals 16 residues. Trimming cost V 1 base and J 0 bases, with 12 bases left between them. Germline values: CDR1 SGHKS, CDR2 YYEKEE (reference sequence).

This clonotype was detected a few times. This chain connects TRBV19 to TRBJ2-7, with D uncertain. The CDR3 totals 13 residues. Germline loops: CDR1 LNHDA, CDR2 SQIVND (reference sequence). Trimming removed 3 bases at V and 3 bases at J, with 9 bases between. The CDR3 DNA reads as TGTGCCAGTAGTATGACCCTCTACTACGAGCAGTACTTC. It is translated as CASSMTLYYEQYF.

The CDR3 DNA is TGTGCCAGCAGCCAAGACTCGGCGAGGTACACCTTC. Translation: CASSQDSARYTF. The chain has TRBV3-1 and TRBJ1-2; D unresolved. Germline-derived CDR1 and CDR2 are LGHDT and YNNKEL (reference sequence). Trimming took off 0 bases at V and 11 bases at J, with 10 bases between the two ends. This CDR3 spans 12 amino acids.

Turning to this clonotype: One end of the junction is discordant with germline, which a read error may explain. This rearrangement joins TRBV6-5 to TRBJ1-5; maybe TRBD1 (6 bases). This CDR3 contains 14 residues. Germline V gene data show CDR1 as MNHEY and CDR2 as SVGAGI. CDR3 in DNA: TGTGCCAGCAGTGACTCCCAGGGGAGACAGCCCCAGCATTTT. As protein: CASSDSQGRQPQHF.

The V and J genes are TRBV18 and TRBJ1-5, with no clear D. This CDR3 has 15 amino acids. Germline CDR1 KGHSH, CDR2 LQKENI. The CDR3 bases are TGTGCTTCCCGACCGAGGGATAATAGCAATCAGCCCCAGCATTTT. This gives the protein CASRPRDNSNQPQHF.

This clonotype was detected many times. The chain recombines TRBV6-5 with TRBJ1-2; D gene uncertain. CDR1 is MNHEY and CDR2 is SVGAGI in the germline V gene. The CDR3 contains 14 residues. Trimming shortened V by 0 bases and J by 5 bases, and 10 bases separated the two germline ends. As DNA, the CDR3 is TGTGCCAGCAGTTACTCTAGTCGGTCATATGGCTACACCTTC. As protein: CASSYSSRSYGYTF.

In this sample, this clonotype turned up a few times. The chain combines TRBV4-1 with TRBJ2-4; D is uncertain. The end of the DNA fits TRBJ2-7 better, so the J call may be wrong. This CDR3 spans 13 amino acids. Germline CDR1 MGHRA, CDR2 YSYEKL. CDR3 in amino acids: CASSQVLKSEQYF. For the CDR3, the DNA is TGCGCCAGCAGCCAAGTTTTAAAGTCCGAGCAGTACTTC.

The rearrangement uses TRBV19 and TRBJ1-6; 7 nucleotides agree with TRBD1. V shed 3 bases, J shed 7 bases, and the junction held 9 bases outside the gene matches. CDR1 is LNHDA and CDR2 is SQIVND in the germline V gene (reference sequence). This CDR3 region has 16 residues. DNA for the CDR3: TGTGCCAGTAGTATGACTTCTCCGGACAGGAATTCACCCCTCCACTTT. Encoded protein: CASSMTSPDRNSPLHF.

About this clonotype itself: Mismatch with germline at one junction end may stem from a read error. CDR3 amino acids: CASSPGFSTPYNEQFF. The CDR3 nucleotides read TGTGCTAGCAGCCCTGGTTTCAGTACCCCCTACAATGAGCAGTTCTTC. This chain joins TRBV7-7 and TRBJ2-1; D gene ambiguous. CDR1 and CDR2 (germline): SSHAT, FNYEAQ (reference sequence). The CDR3 runs 16 residues.

This clonotype turned up a few times. The gene calls are TRBV29-1 and TRBJ2-7; 11 nucleotides align to TRBD1. V was pared by 6 bases and J by 6 bases, with 7 bases of the junction left unmatched. Germline lookup yields CDR1 SQVTM and CDR2 ANQGSEA. The CDR3 covers 13 residues. Here the CDR3 DNA reads TGCAGCGTCTACCGGGACAGGGGGGCCGAGCAGTACTTC. This codes for CSVYRDRGAEQYF.

CDR3 sequence: CAGKEGSFVSLHF. DNA of the CDR3: TGTGCCGGCAAGGAGGGATCTTTTGTATCCCTCCACTTT. The V gene is TRBV6-6, the J gene TRBJ1-6; unclear D gene. V was shortened by 11 bases and J by 14 bases, with 22 bases between the two germline ends. The germline CDR1 and CDR2 sequences are MNHNY and SVGAGI (reference sequence). The CDR3 covers 13 residues.

The V call is TRBV4-3, the J call TRBJ1-6; D not certain. The CDR3 is 15 residues long. Trimming left V 0 bases short and J 10 bases short, with 13 bases between. In germline, CDR1 is LGHNA, CDR2 YSLEER. CDR3 nucleotide sequence: TGCGCCAGCAGCCAAGATCCGGGTTGGAGATCACCCCTCCACTTT. Encoded protein: CASSQDPGWRSPLHF.

The gene calls are TRBV6-6 and TRBJ2-7; D unclear. This CDR3 has 16 residues. Germline loops: CDR1 MNHNY, CDR2 SVGAGI (reference sequence). The germline V and J ends were trimmed by 2 bases and 6 bases, with 20 bases remaining between them. CDR3 DNA: TGTGCCAGCAGTTACGTAAGTCTCCCACTGTCAGGCGAGCAGTACTTC. Translation: CASSYVSLPLSGEQYF.

The genes are TRBV10-3 and TRBJ1-6; TRBD1 matches 8 bases. The germline V gene has CDR1 ENHRY and CDR2 SYGVKD. The CDR3 is made up of 14 amino acids. Trimming cost V 6 bases and J 7 bases; bases outside gene matches: 5. The chain's CDR3 is CAISTDRENSPLHF. CDR3 coding DNA: TGTGCCATCAGCACGGACAGGGAGAATTCACCCCTCCACTTT.

The chain joins TRBV12-5 to TRBJ2-1; D remains unclear. Trimming cost V 2 bases and J 4 bases, with 12 bases left between them. Germline-derived CDR1 and CDR2 are LGHNT and FRNRAP. The CDR3 spans 15 residues. Written as DNA, the CDR3 is TGTGCTAGTGGTTTGAGGGCACCCGGTTACAATGAGCAGTTCTTC. Its protein product is CASGLRAPGYNEQFF.